The 7 T cell receptor beta chains in this list originate from one sample, sequenced in a study of graft-versus-host responses after intestinal transplantation. What these receptors recognize is not known. The data were produced by immunoSEQ multiplex PCR, yet TCRdb's version contains in-frame clones alone and is incomplete. The sample contains about 97,000 clones, 91% of which appear only once. The sample consisted of unstimulated CD4+ T cells sorted from spleen or lymph node cells, taken before transplant. The receptors originated from a human donor who was the organ donor for an intestinal transplant.

J is TRBJ2-2 and V is TRBV6-5; 7 bases map to TRBD2. V lost 5 bases to trimming and J lost 0 bases; unmatched junction nucleotides: 0. The CDR3 has 14 amino acids. Germline CDR1 MNHEY, CDR2 SVGAGI. CDR3 region: CASSRGANTGELFF. DNA of the CDR3: TGTGCCAGCAGTCGGGGGGCGAACACCGGGGAGCTGTTTTTT.

This clone came up a few times. This chain connects TRBV19 to TRBJ2-1, with D tentatively TRBD1 (5 bases). This CDR3 spans 12 amino acids. The V end lost 4 bases, the J end lost 7 bases, and 8 bases lay between the germline ends. Germline V CDR1 and CDR2: LNHDA, SQIVND (reference sequence). The CDR3 DNA reads as TGTGCCAGTAGTACAGGGTCGAATGAGCAGTTCTTC. Translation: CASSTGSNEQFF.

This clone was counted once. This chain connects TRBV7-2 to TRBJ2-7; D might be TRBD1 (6 bases). CDR1 and CDR2 from the germline V gene are SGHTA and FQGNSA. CDR3 length: 15 residues. With 2 bases removed from V and 3 bases from J, the gap between germline ends came to 14 bases. CDR3 bases: TGTGCCAGCAGCTTAACCCGGGACAAAAACTACGAGCAGTACTTC. Protein sequence: CASSLTRDKNYEQYF.

This chain links TRBV6-1 with TRBJ2-3; 9 bases match TRBD2. The CDR3 length is 16 residues. V trimming: 4 bases; J trimming: 0 bases; junction bases outside the gene matches: 5. CDR1 is MNHNS and CDR2 is SASEGT in the germline V gene. The CDR3 region is CASSGRTSASTDTQYF. The DNA for the CDR3 is TGTGCCAGCAGTGGCCGGACTAGCGCAAGCACAGATACGCAGTATTTT.

The CDR3 region is CASSSLPTGEQPQHF. As DNA, the CDR3 is TGTGCCAGCAGCTCGCTGCCGACAGGGGAGCAGCCCCAGCATTTT. The chain uses TRBV5-5 and TRBJ1-5; 8 nucleotides match TRBD1. From germline, CDR1 is SGHKS and CDR2 YYEKEE (reference sequence). CDR3 length: 15 residues. With V trimmed by 3 bases and J by 7 bases, 9 bases remained unmatched.

The chain joins TRBV4-3 to TRBJ2-3; 13 bases align to TRBD2. V dropped 1 base and J dropped 2; count of bases not matched to a gene: 6. Germline V CDR1 and CDR2: LGHNA, YSLEER. The CDR3 consists of 18 residues. DNA for the CDR3: TGCGCCAGCAGCCAAGGTCGGGGACTAGCGGGGTCCACAGATACGCAGTATTTT. This gives the protein CASSQGRGLAGSTDTQYF.

V gene TRBV5-4 combines with J gene TRBJ1-1; a possible D gene is TRBD1 (6 bases). Trimming left V 4 bases short and J 1 base short, with 14 bases between. This CDR3 has 15 amino acids. Per the germline V gene, CDR1 is SGHNT and CDR2 is YYREEE (reference sequence). The CDR3 loop is CASSHAGTRNTEAFF. The CDR3 nucleotides are TGTGCCAGCAGCCATGCCGGGACAAGGAACACTGAAGCTTTCTTT. The full variable domain, its missing parts supplied by reference TRBV5-4 and TRBJ1-1, is ETGVTQSPTHLIKTRGQQVTLRCSSQSGHNTVSWYQQALGQGPQFIFQYYREEENGRGNFPPRFSGLQFPNYSSELNVNALELDDSALYLCASSHAGTRNTEAFFGQGTRLTVV.